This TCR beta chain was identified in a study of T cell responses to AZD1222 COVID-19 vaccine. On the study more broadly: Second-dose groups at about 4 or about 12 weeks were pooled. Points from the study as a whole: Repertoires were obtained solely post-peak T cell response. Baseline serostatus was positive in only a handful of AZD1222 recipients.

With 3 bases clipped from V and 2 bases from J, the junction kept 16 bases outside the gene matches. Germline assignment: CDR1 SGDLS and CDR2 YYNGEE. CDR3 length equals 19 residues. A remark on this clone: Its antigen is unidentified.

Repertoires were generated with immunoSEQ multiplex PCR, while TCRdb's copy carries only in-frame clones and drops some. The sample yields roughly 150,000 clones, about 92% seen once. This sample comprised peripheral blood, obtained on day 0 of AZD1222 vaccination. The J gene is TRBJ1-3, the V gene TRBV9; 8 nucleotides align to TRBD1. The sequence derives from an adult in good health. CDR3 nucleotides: TGTGCCAGCAGCGATCCCCTCTCCGCGACAGGGGATCCTGGAAACACCATATATTTT. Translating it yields CASSDPLSATGDPGNTIYF.